Below, one T cell receptor beta chain is given with its context. A multiplex PCR was run with 60 Vbeta primers and 13 Jbeta primers. Profiled with immunoSEQ multiplex PCR; TCRdb holds only in-frame clones, not every one. The repertoire has 100,000 or so clones, more than 80% of them found once; the top ten carry approximately 3.6%. These data belong to a study of cytomegalovirus exposure and HLA in healthy donors. The material sequenced was PBMCs. The sequence derives from a man aged 30 to 45 in good health and CMV-seronegative.

In DNA form, the CDR3 reads TGTGCCTGGAGTGTAAAGACTACTAATGAAAAACTGTTTTTT. Encoded protein: CAWSVKTTNEKLFF. The rearrangement joins TRBV30 to TRBJ1-4; D gene ambiguous. Trimming shortened V by 0 bases and J by 2 bases, and 7 bases separated the two germline ends. The CDR3 totals 14 residues. Germline CDR1 and CDR2: GTSNPN and SVGIG (reference sequence).